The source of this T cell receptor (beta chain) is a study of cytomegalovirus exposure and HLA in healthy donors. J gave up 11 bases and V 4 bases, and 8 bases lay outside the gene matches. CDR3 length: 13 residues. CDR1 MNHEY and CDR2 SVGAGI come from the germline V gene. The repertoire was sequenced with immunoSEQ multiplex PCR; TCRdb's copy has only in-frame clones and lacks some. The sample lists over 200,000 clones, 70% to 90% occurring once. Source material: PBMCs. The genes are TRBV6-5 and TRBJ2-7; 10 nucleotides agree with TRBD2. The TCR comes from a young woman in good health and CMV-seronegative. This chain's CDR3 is CASSFEAGGEKYF. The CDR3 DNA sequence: TGTGCCAGCAGTTTCGAAGCGGGAGGGGAGAAGTACTTC.